The rows below give T cell receptor beta chains drawn from one sample of a study of early T cells in non-severe SARS-CoV-2 infection. TCRdb fed the 5' RACE reads into MiXCR, producing one record per CDR3 protein. The sample holds about 55,000 distinct CDR3 sequences, under 15% seen once. The sample was whole blood, taken at baseline. The source is an adult who was a healthcare worker with PCR-confirmed SARS-CoV-2 infection or an uninfected control (not recorded which). Each CDR3 is given with its conserved first and last residue. The D gene is left open where the match is weak. A row's size may be missing; if present it is once, few, many or a size class.

abundance | j_gene | d_gene | v_gene | CDR3aa | CDR3nt
few | TRBJ2-1 | . | TRBV29-1 | CSLLTYNEQFF | TGCAGCCTTCTCACCTACAATGAGCAGTTCTTC
many | TRBJ1-3 | . | TRBV7-2 | CASSFADYSGNTIYF | TGTGCCAGCAGCTTTGCGGACTACTCTGGAAACACCATATATTTT
few | TRBJ2-7 | TRBD2 | TRBV7-8 | CASSSRGTSSYEQYF | TGTGCCAGCAGCTCCCGGGGGACTAGCTCCTACGAGCAGTACTTC
few | TRBJ2-1 | TRBD1 | TRBV5-6 | CASSSTGIGEQFF | TGTGCCAGCAGCTCGACAGGGATAGGCGAGCAGTTCTTC
few | TRBJ1-2 | . | TRBV12-3/TRBV12-4 | CASSLGAPHNYGYTF | TGTGCCAGCAGTTTAGGTGCCCCGCATAACTATGGCTACACCTTC
. | TRBJ2-1 | . | TRBV4-1 | CASSQDPGAWNEQFF | TGCGCCAGCAGCCAAGATCCGGGGGCATGGAATGAGCAGTTCTTC
. | TRBJ1-1 | . | TRBV12-5 | CASGTGTIAFF | TGTGCTAGTGGTACCGGGACAATCGCTTTCTTT
. | TRBJ2-2 | TRBD2 | TRBV19 | CASSSDTSVYTGELFF | TGTGCCAGTAGTAGCGATACTAGCGTGTATACCGGGGAGCTGTTTTTT
. | TRBJ2-2 | . | TRBV6-6 | CASTYQNGELFF | TGTGCCAGCACTTACCAAAACGGGGAGCTGTTTTTT
. | TRBJ1-5 | . | TRBV27 | CASSRGDIYQPQHF | TGTGCCAGCAGCCGTGGGGACATTTATCAGCCCCAGCATTTT
. | TRBJ2-2 | TRBD1 | TRBV7-9 | CASRPGQGYTGELFF | TGTGCCAGCAGACCCGGACAGGGGTACACCGGGGAGCTGTTTTTT
. | TRBJ2-3 | . | TRBV5-4 | CASSLDITSSTDTQYF | TGTGCCAGCAGCTTGGATATAACCTCGTCCACAGATACGCAGTATTTT
. | TRBJ2-3 | TRBD2 | TRBV5-1 | CASSLAGRGADTQYF | TGCGCCAGCAGCTTGGCCGGCCGGGGGGCAGATACGCAGTATTTT
few | TRBJ1-5 | . | TRBV3-1 | CASSQEGRPQHF | TGTGCCAGCAGCCAAGAAGGGCGGCCCCAGCATTTT
. | TRBJ2-1 | TRBD2 | TRBV10-1 | CASSESIAGREQFF | TGCGCCAGCAGTGAGTCGATAGCGGGACGGGAGCAGTTCTTC
. | TRBJ2-7 | . | TRBV20-1 | CSASLSGISYEQYF | TGCAGTGCTAGTTTATCGGGGATCTCCTACGAGCAGTACTTC
few | TRBJ2-5 | TRBD2 | TRBV5-1 | CASETSGRNQETQYF | TGCGCCAGCGAGACTAGCGGGAGGAACCAAGAGACCCAGTACTTC
. | TRBJ1-1 | . | TRBV5-1 | CASSLEQVGTEAFF | TGCGCCAGCAGCTTGGAGCAGGTTGGCACTGAAGCTTTCTTT
few | TRBJ1-2 | TRBD1 | TRBV6-6 | CASYDVRGNYGYTF | TGTGCCAGCTACGACGTCAGGGGGAACTATGGCTACACCTTC
. | TRBJ2-7 | TRBD1 | TRBV11-2 | CASSIGTAPYEQYF | TGTGCCAGCAGCATAGGGACAGCCCCCTACGAGCAGTACTTC
few | TRBJ2-1 | . | TRBV11-2 | CASRQAGRRMYHEQFF | TGTGCCAGCAGACAGGCGGGCAGAAGAATGTACCATGAGCAGTTCTTC
few | TRBJ2-5 | . | TRBV4-1 | CASSQETSRETQYF | TGCGCCAGCAGCCAAGAGACTAGTCGGGAGACCCAGTACTTC
many | TRBJ1-6 | . | TRBV28 | CASVESAGWNSPLHF | TGTGCCAGCGTCGAATCCGCAGGGTGGAATTCACCCCTCCACTTT
. | TRBJ2-1 | . | TRBV20-1 | CSARDPGHQFF | TGCAGTGCTAGAGATCCGGGACATCAGTTCTTC
. | TRBJ1-1 | . | TRBV12-5 | CASGLLDNPGTEAFF | TGTGCTAGTGGTTTGCTGGACAATCCGGGCACTGAAGCTTTCTTT
few | TRBJ2-5 | TRBD1 | TRBV12-3/TRBV12-4 | CASSVGQGRETQYF | TGTGCCAGCAGTGTCGGACAGGGGCGGGAGACCCAGTACTTC
. | TRBJ2-5 | . | TRBV10-1 | CASKGGAGNGGETQYF | TGCGCCAGCAAAGGGGGAGCGGGTAACGGAGGAGAGACCCAGTACTTC
few | TRBJ2-7 | TRBD1 | TRBV5-1 | CASSVTGSNEQYF | TGCGCCAGCAGCGTGACAGGGTCCAACGAGCAGTACTTC
. | TRBJ2-1 | TRBD2 | TRBV20-1 | CSVRSLAGGDYNEQFF | TGCAGCGTCAGAAGTTTAGCGGGGGGGGATTACAATGAGCAGTTCTTC
few | TRBJ1-3 | . | TRBV29-1 | CSAQLSGNTIYF | TGCAGCGCCCAGCTATCTGGAAACACCATATATTTT
. | TRBJ2-2 | . | TRBV29-1 | CSVRQANTGELFF | TGCAGCGTTCGACAAGCGAACACCGGGGAGCTGTTTTTT
few | TRBJ2-5 | . | TRBV11-2 | CASSLGTAFETQYF | TGTGCCAGCAGCTTAGGGACAGCCTTTGAGACCCAGTACTTC
. | TRBJ2-1 | TRBD2 | TRBV20-1 | CSARKGLPHNEQFF | TGCAGTGCTAGAAAGGGACTACCCCACAATGAGCAGTTCTTC
medium-sized | TRBJ2-2 | TRBD2 | TRBV2 | CASSEGSLAGGTGELFF | TGTGCCAGCAGTGAAGGAAGTCTAGCGGGAGGGACCGGGGAGCTGTTTTTT
few | TRBJ1-6 | . | TRBV25-1 | CASSVKRMGHWEDSPLHF | TGTGCCAGCAGCGTAAAACGAATGGGGCATTGGGAGGATTCACCCCTCCACTTT
few | TRBJ2-2 | . | TRBV10-3 | CAISESGNTGELFF | TGTGCCATCAGTGAATCTGGGAACACCGGGGAGCTGTTTTTT
few | TRBJ2-3 | TRBD2 | TRBV28 | CASSLRRTSGGYTDTQYF | TGTGCCAGCAGTTTACGCCGGACTAGCGGGGGCTACACAGATACGCAGTATTTT
. | TRBJ1-1 | . | TRBV10-2 | CASKGGSTEAFF | TGCGCCAGCAAGGGGGGATCCACTGAAGCTTTCTTT
few | TRBJ1-1 | TRBD1 | TRBV7-2 | CASSQRQGRFMNTEAFF | TGTGCCAGCAGCCAGAGACAGGGGAGATTCATGAACACTGAAGCTTTCTTT
. | TRBJ2-7 | . | TRBV27 | CASSLSAGAWNEQYF | TGTGCCAGCAGTTTATCGGCAGGGGCCTGGAACGAGCAGTACTTC
. | TRBJ2-5 | . | TRBV5-4 | CASRHEGHLQETQYF | TGTGCCAGCAGACACGAAGGCCACCTCCAAGAGACCCAGTACTTC
few | TRBJ2-3 | . | TRBV4-1 | CASSQANLGFTDTQYF | TGCGCCAGCAGCCAAGCCAACCTAGGGTTCACAGATACGCAGTATTTT
. | TRBJ2-7 | . | TRBV29-1 | CSVVISMGAYEQYF | TGCAGCGTTGTAATCTCTATGGGGGCCTACGAGCAGTACTTC
few | TRBJ2-5 | . | TRBV11-2 | CASSLDPGHTGTQYF | TGTGCCAGCAGCTTAGATCCCGGACACACAGGGACCCAGTACTTC
few | TRBJ2-7 | . | TRBV6-6 | CASGLAVSSYEQYF | TGTGCCAGCGGCCTGGCGGTGAGCTCCTACGAGCAGTACTTC
few | TRBJ2-2 | TRBD1 | TRBV4-1 | CASSRDREIGELFF | TGCGCCAGCAGCCGGGACAGGGAAATCGGGGAGCTGTTTTTT
. | TRBJ1-1 | TRBD1 | TRBV12-3/TRBV12-4 | CASSPLGTGKMNTEAFF | TGTGCCAGCAGTCCCTTGGGGACAGGGAAGATGAACACTGAAGCTTTCTTT
. | TRBJ1-3 | TRBD1 | TRBV6-1 | CASGGQGLGNTIYF | TGTGCCAGCGGGGGACAGGGACTCGGAAACACCATATATTTT
few | TRBJ1-4 | . | TRBV11-2 | CASSREGNEKLFF | TGTGCCAGCAGCCGAGAGGGTAATGAAAAACTGTTTTTT